This TCR beta chain appears in the sequencing data of a study of shared clonotypes between healthy human individuals. From germline, CDR1 is SEHNR and CDR2 FQNEAQ (reference sequence). The V and J ends lost 1 base and 8 bases respectively, with 6 bases between them. The CDR3 runs to 12 residues. Sequencing was performed with immunoSEQ multiplex PCR; in TCRdb, only in-frame clones are kept and a portion is missing. The sample holds hundreds of thousands of clones, 95% to 97% seen once. Naive CD8 populations comprised CD45RO-negative cells positively selected for CCR7, excluding terminally differentiated effector memory CD45RA+ cells. Comments on this clone: Its antigen is unidentified.

General study points: Measured sharing among donors was expected to vary with sequencing depth.

The specimen sequenced was naive CD8+ T cells sorted from blood. This clonotype was sampled from a woman aged 25 to 39 in good health. The chain is built from TRBV7-9 and TRBJ1-5; no clear D. CDR3 coding DNA: TGTGCCAGCAGCTTAGGGCCGAAGCCCCAGCATTTT. It specifies CASSLGPKPQHF.